Each of the 26 T cell receptor beta chains below was sequenced from the same sample in a study of cytomegalovirus exposure and HLA in healthy donors. The PCR had 60 Vbeta and 13 Jbeta primers. The protocol was immunoSEQ multiplex PCR, while the TCRdb copy is restricted to in-frame clones and leaves out a portion. The sample yields some 160,000 clones, 81% seen once. Input material: PBMCs. These receptors all stem from a man over 45 in good health and CMV-seropositive.

This clone was observed once. V usage is TRBV6-1 and J usage is TRBJ1-5; no clear D. This CDR3 is built from 13 residues. Per the germline V gene, CDR1 is MNHNS and CDR2 is SASEGT. Trimming left V 6 bases short and J 5 bases short, with 11 bases between. The CDR3, as DNA: TGTGCCAGCAGCGGCCGACAAGATCAGCCCCAGCATTTT. Its translation: CASSGRQDQPQHF.

V and J are TRBV4-3 and TRBJ2-3; TRBD1 matches 7 bases. J lost 2 bases, V lost 0 bases, and 5 bases had no gene match. The germline gives CDR1 LGHNA, CDR2 YSLEER. The CDR3 length is 16 residues. The CDR3 spells CASSQETGRFTDTQYF. DNA of the CDR3: TGCGCCAGCAGCCAAGAGACAGGGCGATTCACAGATACGCAGTATTTT.

The genes are TRBV27 and TRBJ2-3; TRBD2 matches 11 bases. The CDR3 length is 15 residues. The V gene's germline CDR1 is MNHEY and CDR2 SMNVEV (reference sequence). J gave up 1 base and V 8 bases, and 5 bases lay outside the gene matches. For the CDR3, the DNA is TGTGCCAGCCGACAACTAGCGGGGGGCACAGATACGCAGTATTTT. Translated, it gives CASRQLAGGTDTQYF.

This clone was seen more than once but under ten times. This chain links TRBV29-1 with TRBJ1-1, with 7 bases matching TRBD1. V lost 3 bases to trimming and J lost 6 bases; unmatched junction nucleotides: 4. The germline CDR1 and CDR2 sequences are SQVTM and ANQGSEA. The CDR3 loop spans 12 amino acids. CDR3: CSVDRGMPEAFF. CDR3 sequence (DNA): TGCAGCGTTGACAGGGGGATGCCTGAAGCTTTCTTT.

Only a few counts were recorded for this clone. The chain carries TRBV28 and TRBJ2-1; 7 bases match TRBD2. V dropped 8 bases and J dropped 8; count of bases not matched to a gene: 12. Germline V gene data show CDR1 as MDHEN and CDR2 as SYDVKM. This CDR3 has 14 amino acids. CDR3 loop: CASFPRREVYEQFF. In nucleotides, the CDR3 is TGTGCCAGCTTCCCTAGACGGGAGGTCTATGAGCAGTTCTTC.

The chain employs TRBV28 and TRBJ1-5, with 9 bases matching TRBD1. J was trimmed by 7 bases and V by 5 bases; bases with no gene match: 6. CDR1 is MDHEN and CDR2 is SYDVKM in the germline V gene. This CDR3 comprises 14 residues. CDR3 amino acids: CASSITGGWQPQHF. Written as DNA, the CDR3 is TGTGCCAGCAGTATCACAGGGGGCTGGCAGCCCCAGCATTTT.

The J gene is TRBJ2-5, the V gene TRBV5-6; 7 nucleotides match TRBD1. The last part of the DNA fits TRBJ2-7 better; the J call may be wrong. From germline, CDR1 is SGHDT and CDR2 YYEEEE. The CDR3 spans 15 residues. As DNA, the CDR3 is TGTGCCAGCACCCAAACCGGGACAGTGACCTACGAGCAGTACTTC. Protein product: CASTQTGTVTYEQYF.

V is TRBV6-6 and J is TRBJ2-1, with D tentatively TRBD1 (6 bases). V dropped 5 bases and J dropped 3 bases, with 11 bases sitting between them. Germline assignment: CDR1 MNHNY and CDR2 SVGAGI (reference sequence). The CDR3 has 14 residues. The CDR3 DNA sequence: TGTGCCAGCAGTAGGGTCAGGGGCTACAATGAGCAGTTCTTC. Translated: CASSRVRGYNEQFF.

The V call is TRBV9, the J call TRBJ2-7, with 9 bases matching TRBD1. The germline V gene has CDR1 SGDLS and CDR2 YYNGEE. Trimming removed 2 bases from V and 5 bases from J; junction bases left unmatched: 2. This CDR3 is built from 13 residues. The CDR3 region has the DNA TGTGCCAGCAGCGTTACAGGGGGCCACGAGCAGTACTTC. This sequence encodes CASSVTGGHEQYF.

This clone came up a few times. This rearrangement joins TRBV6-5 to TRBJ2-1; 10 bases map to TRBD2. This CDR3 contains 15 residues. J gave up 7 bases and V 5 bases, and 8 bases lay outside the gene matches. Germline CDR1 and CDR2: MNHEY and SVGAGI. Here the CDR3 DNA reads TGTGCCAGCAGTACCCGGACTAGCGGCTTGAATGAGCAGTTCTTC. It encodes CASSTRTSGLNEQFF.

This chain uses TRBV28 with TRBJ1-3, with TRBD1 identical over 10 bases. After removal of 8 bases from V and 2 bases from J, the junction contained 9 bases not matched to a gene. CDR1 is MDHEN, CDR2 SYDVKM, per germline. The CDR3 has 16 residues. CDR3 loop: CASVPTGGIAGNTIYF. The CDR3 nucleotides are TGTGCCAGCGTACCGACAGGGGGCATAGCTGGAAACACCATATATTTT.

This rearrangement joins TRBV28 to TRBJ2-6, with TRBD1 matching over 10 bases. Germline CDR1 reads MDHEN; CDR2 reads SYDVKM. The length of the CDR3 is 18 residues. Trimming took 2 bases from V and 2 from J; bases not matched to a gene: 6. In DNA form, the CDR3 reads TGTGCCAGCAGTTTAGGCGACAGGGGGCGCGCTGGGGCCAACGTCCTGACTTTC. Its translation is CASSLGDRGRAGANVLTF.

This rearrangement joins TRBV28 to TRBJ2-5, with TRBD2 matching 8 bases. After removal of 6 bases from V and 11 bases from J, the junction contained 17 bases not matched to a gene. Looked up from germline, CDR1 is MDHEN and CDR2 is SYDVKM. There are 15 residues in the CDR3. The CDR3, as DNA: TGTGCCAGCAGCTTTTCGAGCGGGGGTGTCGTTGAGCAGTACTTC. It yields the protein CASSFSSGGVVEQYF.

The J gene is TRBJ2-3, the V gene TRBV19, with D perhaps matching TRBD1 (6 bases). V lost 5 bases to trimming and J lost 0 bases, with 21 bases between them. The CDR3 has 18 residues. Germline V lookup: CDR1 LNHDA, CDR2 SQIVND (reference sequence). The CDR3 spells CASSAHPQGTRSTDTQYF. The CDR3, as DNA: TGTGCCAGTAGTGCACATCCACAGGGAACCAGGAGCACAGATACGCAGTATTTT.

This chain connects TRBV6-1 to TRBJ2-3, with 7 nucleotides matching TRBD2. After removal of 6 bases from V and 3 bases from J, the junction contained 0 bases not matched to a gene. Per germline, CDR1 MNHNS and CDR2 SASEGT. This CDR3 spans 12 amino acids. CDR3 in DNA: TGTGCCAGCAGGCGGGGGACAGATACGCAGTATTTT. Translating it yields CASRRGTDTQYF.

This clone was counted a single time. The chain has TRBV28 and TRBJ1-2, with unresolved D. Germline loops: CDR1 MDHEN, CDR2 SYDVKM. This CDR3 comprises 14 residues. Trimming stripped 6 bases from V and 0 bases from J, with 11 bases between. CDR3 protein: CASSRGVSNYGYTF. CDR3 bases: TGTGCCAGCAGCCGCGGGGTGTCTAACTATGGCTACACCTTC.

This clone occurred once. The rearrangement uses TRBV7-3 and TRBJ2-2; 10 nucleotides line up with TRBD1. CDR1 SGHTA and CDR2 FQGTGA come from the germline V gene. The CDR3 runs 15 residues. Unmatched junction bases numbered 5, after V lost 5 bases and J lost 5 bases. For the CDR3, the DNA is TGTGCCAGCAGCCGACAGGGGGCCGGGACCGGGGAGCTGTTTTTT. Encoded protein: CASSRQGAGTGELFF. Looking up the rest from reference TRBV7-3 and TRBJ2-2 gives the full variable domain: GAGVSQTPSNKVTEKGKYVELRCDPISGHTALYWYRQSLGQGPEFLIYFQGTGAADDSGLPNDRFFAVRPEGSVSTLKIQRTERGDSAVYLCASSRQGAGTGELFFGEGSRLTVL.

In nucleotides, the CDR3 is TGTGCCAGCAGCACCCGTGCAGGGGGCCCCTACGAGCAGTACTTC. Protein product: CASSTRAGGPYEQYF. This chain uses TRBV9 with TRBJ2-7; 8 positions match TRBD1. The CDR3 consists of 15 residues. In germline, CDR1 is SGDLS, CDR2 YYNGEE. The junction had 8 bases not matched to a gene; V was cut back by 4 bases and J by 2 bases.

V gene TRBV7-8 combines with J gene TRBJ2-5; D perhaps matches TRBD1 (6 bases). The J call could be wrong; TRBJ2-7 is a better fit for the DNA end. Germline V gene lookup returns CDR1 SGHVS and CDR2 FQNEAQ. The length of the CDR3 is 15 residues. CDR3 bases: TGTGCCAGCAGCTTAGCCCACAGGGCCTCCTACGAGCAGTACTTC. This encodes CASSLAHRASYEQYF.

With respect to this clone: The same CDR3 arises from other DNA sequences in this sample as well. J is TRBJ2-2 and V is TRBV5-4; 11 nucleotides align to TRBD2. This CDR3 contains 15 residues. The germline V gene encodes CDR1 SGHNT and CDR2 YYREEE (reference sequence). V was pared by 0 bases and J by 5 bases, with 0 bases of the junction left unmatched. The DNA for the CDR3 is TGTGCCAGCAGCTTGGGACTAGCGGGAACCGGGGAGCTGTTTTTT. Protein sequence: CASSLGLAGTGELFF.

The rearrangement uses TRBV7-3 and TRBJ2-7, with 16 bases aligning to TRBD2. V gave up 4 bases and J gave up 3 bases; unmatched junction bases: 18. CDR3 length equals 21 residues. CDR1 and CDR2 (germline): SGHTA, FQGTGA. This CDR3 is CASSSQGGTSGRAGGVYEQYF. CDR3 DNA: TGTGCCAGCAGCTCCCAAGGGGGGACTAGCGGGAGGGCCGGGGGGGTCTACGAGCAGTACTTC.

The chain recombines TRBV28 with TRBJ2-7; the D gene is possibly TRBD1 (6 bases). Germline CDR1 is MDHEN and CDR2 is SYDVKM. This CDR3 contains 14 residues. The V gene lost 5 bases and the J gene lost 3 bases, with 14 bases spanning the gap. The CDR3 loop reads CASSVPGTHYEQYF. The CDR3 DNA reads TGTGCCAGCAGTGTGCCCGGGACACACTACGAGCAGTACTTC.

On this clone: In the same sample, other DNA sequences code for this CDR3. The chain joins TRBV7-9 to TRBJ1-5; D ambiguous. The V gene's germline CDR1 is SEHNR and CDR2 FQNEAQ (reference sequence). CDR3 length: 13 amino acids. Trimming cost V 5 bases and J 2 bases, with 7 bases left between them. The CDR3 loop is CASSPTGNQPQHF. CDR3 nucleotides: TGTGCCAGCAGCCCCACGGGCAATCAGCCCCAGCATTTT.

This chain uses TRBV2 with TRBJ2-5; D might be TRBD1 (5 bases). The CDR3 extends over 14 amino acids. The V gene lost 4 bases and the J gene lost 2 bases, with 11 bases spanning the gap. The germline V gene encodes CDR1 SNHLY and CDR2 FYNNEI. Written as DNA, the CDR3 is TGTGCCAGCAGTGTTGGGCAGGGACAAGAGACCCAGTACTTC. Its protein product is CASSVGQGQETQYF.

The chain has TRBV29-1 and TRBJ2-7; 7 bases align to TRBD1. Looked up from germline, CDR1 is SQVTM and CDR2 is ANQGSEA. With 5 bases clipped from V and 3 bases from J, the junction kept 7 bases outside the gene matches. The CDR3 sequence is 13 residues long. The CDR3 nucleotides read TGCAGCGTTACCCACCGGGACAGCTACGAGCAGTACTTC. It is translated as CSVTHRDSYEQYF.

This clone was recorded once. The genes are TRBV5-4 and TRBJ2-1; 10 bases line up with TRBD1. CDR1 SGHNT and CDR2 YYREEE come from the germline V gene (reference sequence). Unmatched junction bases numbered 14, after V lost 4 bases and J lost 10 bases. This CDR3 contains 16 residues. CDR3: CASSPPRDRGWNEQFF. As DNA, the CDR3 is TGTGCCAGCAGCCCGCCCCGGGACAGGGGTTGGAACGAGCAGTTCTTC.